The clone carrying this TCR beta chain was seen only a few times. Its specificity is not known. TCRdb called the RT-PCR reads again in MiXCR, with one record for every CDR3 protein. Found here are roughly 700,000 distinct CDR3 sequences, roughly 14% of them singletons; the top ten hold less than 9%. This sample was included in a study of response to subunit inactivated influenza vaccine. Study observations and caveats: Each seasonal influenza vaccination, the authors suggested, recruits few new T cells.

The V end lost 1 base, the J end lost 8 bases, and 14 bases lay between the germline ends. This CDR3 spans 13 amino acids. Germline V gene lookup returns CDR1 DFQATT and CDR2 SNEGSKA (reference sequence). This sequence was found in a man aged 50 to 59 who received an inactivated influenza vaccine. The chain links TRBV20-1 to TRBJ1-2; D ambiguous. Sequenced material: PBMCs from blood, taken about 14 days before vaccination. CDR3 loop: CSARGLGFGGYTF. The DNA for the CDR3 is TGCAGTGCTAGAGGGTTGGGGTTTGGGGGCTACACCTTC.